This T cell receptor (beta chain) was recovered during a study of cytomegalovirus exposure and HLA in healthy donors. Researchers ran the PCR with 60 Vbeta and 13 Jbeta primers. Original processing notes: There were around 80 million unique TCR beta chains by a later count, and approximately 12 million of them were shared. Method: immunoSEQ multiplex PCR; TCRdb's copy keeps in-frame clones and lacks some. For V, J and clone size, that table is used; D and trimming come from the DNA. Among under 150,000 clones listed, approximately 80% were seen once. To note about this clone: Its antigen is still unknown.

V lost 3 bases, J lost 8 bases, and 7 bases stayed unmatched. The CDR3 contains 15 residues. In germline, CDR1 is SGHRS, CDR2 YFSETQ. Study-level results: Several of the most significant clusters were apparently associated with common viral pathogens in a later analysis. Previously analyzed data showed that most TCR beta V segments were productive at a frequency of about 87% or about 30%.

Material: PBMCs. The sequence was collected from a man younger than 40 in good health and CMV-seropositive. The V call is TRBV5-1, the J call TRBJ1-4; 10 nucleotides line up with TRBD1. Here the CDR3 reads CASSWAGTGEEKLFF. The CDR3, as DNA: TGCGCCAGCAGCTGGGCCGGGACAGGGGAGGAAAAACTGTTTTTT.